Below are 27 T cell receptor beta chains sequenced from a single sample in a study of blood T cells in healthy people across ages. For the second PCR, which ran for about 6 to 12 cycles, a sample-barcoded 5' primer and a J-beta primer mix were used. TCRdb itself ran the 5' RACE reads through MiXCR, one entry per CDR3 protein. The sample consists of 540,000 or so distinct CDR3 sequences, 20% to 30% of them appearing once. The same data also contributed to another study, on T cells of mothers and their children.

The sample consisted of blood. The receptor source for this set is a boy between 5 and 17 years old in good health.

The chain carries TRBV4-3 and TRBJ2-3; 8 nucleotides match TRBD2. The CDR3 spans 15 residues. Germline loops: CDR1 LGHNA, CDR2 YSLEER. V shed 0 bases and J 5 bases; nucleotides not matched to a gene: 4. The CDR3 DNA sequence: TGCGCCAGCAGCCAAGAGGGACTAGGAATAGATACGCAGTATTTT. Encoded protein: CASSQEGLGIDTQYF.

A few counts support this clonotype. The CDR3 loop reads CASSPSGLTGNTIYF. The DNA for the CDR3 is TGTGCCAGCTCACCCTCCGGTCTTACTGGAAACACCATATATTTT. The J gene is TRBJ1-3, the V gene TRBV18, with no clear D. The germline V gene has CDR1 KGHSH and CDR2 LQKENI. The CDR3 is made up of 15 amino acids. V was shortened by 3 bases and J by 2 bases, with 11 bases between the two germline ends. The complete variable domain, with remaining parts taken from reference TRBV18 and TRBJ1-3, reads NAGVMQNPRHLVRRRGQEARLRCSPMKGHSHVYWYRQLPEEGLKFMVYLQKENIIDESGMPKERFSAEFPKEGPSILRIQQVVRGDSAAYFCASSPSGLTGNTIYFGEGSWLTVV.

The sample holds a few counts of this clonotype. The chain combines TRBV29-1 with TRBJ2-6, with D uncertain. Trimming shortened V by 4 bases and J by 0 bases, and 10 bases separated the two germline ends. The CDR3 has 15 residues. The germline gives CDR1 SQVTM, CDR2 ANQGSEA. This CDR3 reads CSVGERISGANVLTF. The CDR3 DNA follows: TGCAGCGTTGGAGAGCGCATCTCTGGGGCCAACGTCCTGACTTTC.

In this sample, this clonotype turned up once. CDR3 sequence: CASSIEGTGNQPQHF. The CDR3 DNA is TGTGCCAGTAGTATAGAGGGGACAGGGAATCAGCCCCAGCATTTT. This chain connects TRBV19 to TRBJ1-5, with 9 bases fitting TRBD1. The CDR3 covers 15 residues. V was pared by 0 bases and J by 4 bases, with 1 base of the junction left unmatched. Germline V gives CDR1 LNHDA, CDR2 SQIVND (reference sequence).

This clonotype was detected only a few times. This rearrangement joins TRBV2 to TRBJ1-4, with 7 bases fitting TRBD1. CDR1 and CDR2 from the germline V gene are SNHLY and FYNNEI. This CDR3 contains 17 residues. V was clipped by 5 bases and J by 0 bases; unmatched bases: 9. This chain's CDR3 is CASSPRGQTSTNEKLFF. The CDR3 nucleotides read TGTGCCAGCAGTCCCCGGGGACAGACATCAACTAATGAAAAACTGTTTTTT.

This clonotype appeared once. The chain has TRBV18 and TRBJ2-1; 7 bases match TRBD2. The J call may be mistaken, given a closer DNA end match to TRBJ2-5. This CDR3 comprises 12 residues. The germline V gene encodes CDR1 KGHSH and CDR2 LQKENI. The CDR3 coding sequence is TGTGCCAGCTCAAGGGAGGGCGAGACCCAGTACTTC. Protein sequence: CASSREGETQYF.

The chain recombines TRBV7-2 with TRBJ1-1; D may be TRBD1 (5 bases). The ends were cut back, 5 bases at V and 4 bases at J, with 17 bases in the middle. The length of the CDR3 is 15 residues. CDR1 is SGHTA, CDR2 FQGNSA, per germline. CDR3 amino acids: CASSTRRMGGTEAFF. The CDR3 bases are TGTGCCAGCAGCACTAGGCGCATGGGGGGCACTGAAGCTTTCTTT.

The chain joins TRBV7-9 to TRBJ2-3; 7 bases line up with TRBD2. From germline, CDR1 is SEHNR and CDR2 FQNEAQ (reference sequence). The junction had 7 bases not matched to a gene; V was cut back by 1 base and J by 0 bases. The CDR3 length is 17 residues. The chain's CDR3 is CASSLGEGTPSTDTQYF. The CDR3 DNA reads as TGTGCCAGCAGCTTAGGGGAGGGGACTCCCAGCACAGATACGCAGTATTTT.

The chain joins TRBV28 to TRBJ2-1; 7 nucleotides align to TRBD2. With 5 bases clipped from V and 8 bases from J, the junction kept 6 bases outside the gene matches. The CDR3 has 13 amino acids. Germline V lookup: CDR1 MDHEN, CDR2 SYDVKM. The CDR3 DNA follows: TGTGCCAGCAGTCTGGCGGGAGAGGATGAGCAGTTCTTC. It encodes CASSLAGEDEQFF.

The CDR3 region is CASSLVPTGVAFF. The CDR3 DNA reads as TGTGCCAGCAGTTTAGTCCCGACGGGGGTAGCTTTCTTT. This chain joins TRBV28 and TRBJ1-1; TRBD1 might be the D (5 bases). Trimming cost V 2 bases and J 10 bases, with 14 bases left between them. This CDR3 spans 13 amino acids. CDR1 and CDR2 from the germline V gene are MDHEN and SYDVKM.

The table lists this clonotype with a few counts. The chain recombines TRBV10-3 with TRBJ2-7; D may be TRBD1 or TRBD2 (5 bases each). Per germline, CDR1 ENHRY and CDR2 SYGVKD. Trimming cost V 0 bases and J 4 bases, with 13 bases left between them. The CDR3 covers 15 residues. The chain's CDR3 is CAISESLFEGYEQYF. The DNA of the CDR3 is TGTGCCATCAGTGAGTCGTTGTTCGAGGGGTACGAGCAGTACTTC.

Comments on this clonotype: The conserved phenylalanine or tryptophan is not found at the CDR3 terminus, so this likely reflects a read error. This chain joins TRBV4-3 and TRBJ1-2, with D unresolved. Looked up from germline, CDR1 is LGHNA and CDR2 is YSLEER. The V end lost 0 bases, the J end lost 2 bases, and 10 bases lay between the germline ends. The CDR3 covers 15 residues. The DNA of the CDR3 is TGCGCCAGCAGCCAAGATAAGTCCTACAACTATGGCTACACCCTC. Its translation: CASSQDKSYNYGYTL.

CDR3 coding DNA: TGCGCCAGCAGCCAAGATCGTTTTGGGACAGGCTACGAGCAGTACTTC. Its protein product is CASSQDRFGTGYEQYF. V usage is TRBV4-3 and J usage is TRBJ2-7; 8 bases are a match to TRBD1. The germline V gene has CDR1 LGHNA and CDR2 YSLEER. Trimming took 0 bases from V and 3 from J; bases not matched to a gene: 7. The CDR3 sequence is 16 residues long.

V is TRBV28 and J is TRBJ1-1; TRBD1 might be the D (5 bases). V was cut by 2 bases and J by 7 bases, with 8 bases left in between. The germline CDR1 and CDR2 sequences are MDHEN and SYDVKM. The CDR3 totals 12 residues. CDR3 coding DNA: TGTGCCAGCAGTTTAAGGACAAATGAAGCTTTCTTT. It yields the protein CASSLRTNEAFF.

The chain uses TRBV5-1 and TRBJ1-2; D is unresolved. The V and J ends lost 0 bases and 4 bases respectively, with 10 bases between them. This CDR3 is 14 amino acids long. Germline CDR1 is SGHRS and CDR2 is YFSETQ. CDR3 sequence reads: CASSLEGGSYGYTF. The CDR3 nucleotides read TGCGCCAGCAGCTTGGAAGGCGGCAGCTATGGCTACACCTTC. Full variable domain (remainder filled in from reference TRBV5-1 and TRBJ1-2): KAGVTQTPRYLIKTRGQQVTLSCSPISGHRSVSWYQQTPGQGLQFLFEYFSETQRNKGNFPGRFSGRQFSNSRSEMNVSTLELGDSALYLCASSLEGGSYGYTFGSGTRLTVV.

This clonotype was seen a few times. The chain uses TRBV20-1 and TRBJ2-5; no clear D. Deletions cut 2 bases from V and 1 base from J, with 5 bases between. Germline V lookup: CDR1 DFQATT, CDR2 SNEGSKA (reference sequence). This CDR3 spans 12 amino acids. CDR3 DNA sequence: TGCAGTGCTAGATCCTCCCAAGAGACCCAGTACTTC. Encoded protein: CSARSSQETQYF.

This clonotype has more than one count but fewer than ten. The chain recombines TRBV6-4 with TRBJ2-5, with 13 bases identical to TRBD2. The closer fit of TRBJ2-1 to the DNA end suggests the J call may be wrong. This CDR3 region has 14 residues. Germline V gene sequence: CDR1 MRHNA, CDR2 SNTAGT. The CDR3 here is CASSGLAGANEQFF. The DNA for the CDR3 is TGTGCCAGCAGCGGACTAGCGGGGGCTAATGAGCAGTTCTTC.

This clonotype has just a few counts. In DNA, the CDR3 is TGTGCCAGCAGTTCCCGGAGCATGTTCAATGAGCAGTTCTTC. Its protein is CASSSRSMFNEQFF. V is TRBV28 and J is TRBJ2-1, with D unclear. The germline CDR1 and CDR2 sequences are MDHEN and SYDVKM. V was clipped by 4 bases and J by 6 bases, with 13 bases between them. The CDR3 spans 14 residues. Together with reference TRBV28 and TRBJ2-1, the CDR3 gives the full variable domain: DVKVTQSSRYLVKRTGEKVFLECVQDMDHENMFWYRQDPGLGLRLIYFSYDVKMKEKGDIPEGYSVSREKKERFSLILESASTNQTSMYLCASSSRSMFNEQFFGPGTRLTVL.

This chain links TRBV29-1 with TRBJ1-5, with TRBD1 as a possible D gene (6 bases). Germline loops: CDR1 SQVTM, CDR2 ANQGSEA. The CDR3 loop spans 12 amino acids. The V end was cut by 3 bases, the J end by 6 bases, with 9 bases between. In DNA, the CDR3 is TGCAGCGTTGAGGTACAGGGTCAGCCCCAGCATTTT. It encodes CSVEVQGQPQHF.

The V and J genes are TRBV6-2 or TRBV6-3 and TRBJ2-5, with a weak D call TRBD1 (5 bases). CDR3 length equals 12 residues. Trimming shortened V by 6 bases and J by 5 bases, and 10 bases separated the two germline ends. Germline V lookup: CDR1 MNHEY, CDR2 SVGEGT. CDR3 residues: CASRPWGETQYF. CDR3 coding DNA: TGTGCCAGCAGACCATGGGGCGAGACCCAGTACTTC.

This clonotype has more than one count but fewer than ten. V is TRBV6-4 and J is TRBJ2-3; 11 positions match TRBD2. This CDR3 has 15 amino acids. With 5 bases clipped from V and 4 bases from J, the junction kept 5 bases outside the gene matches. Germline CDR1 MRHNA, CDR2 SNTAGT. The CDR3 bases are TGTGCCAGCAGTCCTAGCGGGGGGACCTCAGATACGCAGTATTTT. Translation: CASSPSGGTSDTQYF.

The chain uses TRBV4-3 and TRBJ1-2, with D maybe TRBD1 (5 bases). Trimming removed 4 bases from V and 6 bases from J, with 18 bases in between. The length of the CDR3 is 15 residues. Germline V lookup: CDR1 LGHNA, CDR2 YSLEER. The CDR3 loop is CASSLIGGSIHGYTF. The CDR3 coding sequence is TGCGCCAGCAGCCTCATCGGGGGTTCGATCCATGGCTACACCTTC.

The gene calls are TRBV24-1 and TRBJ2-4; TRBD1 matches 9 bases. CDR1 and CDR2 from the germline V gene are KGHDR and SFDVKD. The CDR3 is made up of 14 amino acids. V gave up 5 bases and J gave up 6 bases; unmatched junction bases: 4. The DNA for the CDR3 is TGTGCCACCAGTGCCCGACAGGGGGGAAACATTCAGTACTTC. Translated: CATSARQGGNIQYF.

This clonotype occurred a few times. The chain is built from TRBV27 and TRBJ2-1; D is unresolved. The DNA end is a closer match to TRBJ2-5, so the J assignment may be wrong. The germline V gene encodes CDR1 MNHEY and CDR2 SMNVEV (reference sequence). The CDR3 loop spans 13 amino acids. CDR3: CASSLSEPETQYF. CDR3 sequence (DNA): TGTGCCAGCAGTTTATCGGAGCCGGAGACCCAGTACTTC.

J is TRBJ1-3 and V is TRBV7-2; TRBD1 is a possible D gene (5 bases). Germline V gene sequence: CDR1 SGHTA, CDR2 FQGNSA. The CDR3 runs 11 residues. Trimming took 6 bases from V and 11 from J, leaving 11 bases between them. CDR3 loop: CASSREGAIYF. CDR3 DNA sequence: TGTGCCAGCAGTCGAGAAGGGGCCATATATTTT. The variable domain in full, with the rest retrieved from reference TRBV7-2 and TRBJ1-3, is GAGVSQSPSNKVTEKGKDVELRCDPISGHTALYWYRQSLGQGLEFLIYFQGNSAPDKSGLPSDRFSAERTGGSVSTLTIQRTQQEDSAVYLCASSREGAIYFGEGSWLTVV.

This sequence joins TRBV6-2 or TRBV6-3 and TRBJ2-7, with 8 bases identical to TRBD2. The CDR3 length is 16 residues. CDR1 is MNHEY, CDR2 SVGEGT, per germline. The trim removed 7 bases at V and 0 bases at J, leaving 11 bases unmatched. CDR3 protein: CASTESPGGLSYEQYF. The DNA for the CDR3 is TGTGCCAGCACCGAAAGCCCGGGGGGGCTCTCCTACGAGCAGTACTTC.

V is TRBV20-1 and J is TRBJ2-2; perhaps TRBD2 as D (6 bases). The CDR3 sequence is 15 residues long. The germline V and J ends were trimmed by 5 bases and 4 bases, with 17 bases remaining between them. CDR1 is DFQATT, CDR2 SNEGSKA, per germline (reference sequence). The CDR3 reads CSAVGTCGATGELFF. The CDR3 DNA sequence: TGCAGTGCTGTAGGGACTTGCGGGGCCACCGGGGAGCTGTTTTTT.